A selection of T cell receptor beta chains follows, all from one sample in a study of identical twins. TCRdb re-called the 5' RACE reads through MiXCR, storing one row per CDR3 protein. The sample holds 400,000 to 650,000 distinct CDR3 sequences, less than 25% seen once. This sample also appeared in a second study, on T cells expressing NK-cell markers.

The sequencing sample was made of CD4+ T cells sorted from blood. The source of these receptors is a woman under 30 in good health. CDR3s include the opening cysteine and the closing phenylalanine or tryptophan. The order of the fields is clone size, D gene, V gene, J gene, CDR3 length, CDR3 DNA, CDR3 protein. The D gene is left open where the match is weak. Clone size is stated in some rows and not others, as once, few, many or a class when expanded.

size: many; D: .; V: TRBV12-3/TRBV12-4; J: TRBJ1-1; length: 13; DNA: TGTGCCAGCAATTGGGGAACAAGGGCCGAAGCTTTCTTT; CDR3: CASNWGTRAEAFF
size: few; D: .; V: TRBV20-1; J: TRBJ2-3; length: 14; DNA: TGCAGTGCTAGAGGAGCCCAGGGGCCAGATACGCAGTATTTT; CDR3: CSARGAQGPDTQYF
size: few; D: TRBD1; V: TRBV6-1; J: TRBJ2-2; length: 15; DNA: TGTGCCAGCAAACAGGGGTACGCGAACACCGGGGAGCTGTTTTTT; CDR3: CASKQGYANTGELFF
size: many; D: .; V: TRBV7-2; J: TRBJ2-5; length: 14; DNA: TGTGCCAGCAGCTTAGCGCGGTGGGAAGAGACCCAGTACTTC; CDR3: CASSLARWEETQYF
size: .; D: .; V: TRBV10-3; J: TRBJ1-1; length: 13; DNA: TGTGCCATCAGCGGGGGTACCGGGATTGAAGCTTTCTTT; CDR3: CAISGGTGIEAFF
size: few; D: TRBD1; V: TRBV12-3/TRBV12-4; J: TRBJ1-5; length: 15; DNA: TGTGCCAGCAGGACAGGGGGCTCGGGCAATCAGCCCCAGCATTTT; CDR3: CASRTGGSGNQPQHF
size: .; D: TRBD2; V: TRBV11-1; J: TRBJ2-1; length: 16; DNA: TGTGCCAGCAGCTTCGCTCTAGCGGGGGGCCACAATGAGCAGTTCTTC; CDR3: CASSFALAGGHNEQFF
size: few; D: .; V: TRBV7-2; J: TRBJ2-5; length: 14; DNA: TGTGCCAGCAGCCCAATACGGGACTCCTGGACCCAGTACTTC; CDR3: CASSPIRDSWTQYF
size: few; D: TRBD1; V: TRBV7-9; J: TRBJ1-1; length: 15; DNA: TGTGCCAGCGGAATCAGGGGGCAGATGAACACTGAAGCTTTCTTT; CDR3: CASGIRGQMNTEAFF
size: .; D: .; V: TRBV15; J: TRBJ2-5; length: 14; DNA: TGTGCCACCAGCAGACCCGGGTCTCAAGAGACCCAGTACTTC; CDR3: CATSRPGSQETQYF
size: few; D: TRBD2; V: TRBV4-3; J: TRBJ2-1; length: 16; DNA: TGCGCCAGCAGCCAGGGGAGGGGACTAGCCGGGAATGAGCAGTTCTTC; CDR3: CASSQGRGLAGNEQFF
size: .; D: TRBD2; V: TRBV3-1; J: TRBJ2-1; length: 14; DNA: TGTGCCAGCAGCCCCGGGACTAGATTTGGTGAGCAGTTCTTC; CDR3: CASSPGTRFGEQFF
size: .; D: .; V: TRBV20-1; J: TRBJ2-3; length: 15; DNA: TGCAGTGCTAGTCAGGCGGTAGGAAGGACAGATACGCAGTATTTT; CDR3: CSASQAVGRTDTQYF
size: .; D: .; V: TRBV5-1; J: TRBJ1-1; length: 15; DNA: TGCGCCAGCAGCAACCGGACAGCAAGGAACACTGAAGCTTTCTTT; CDR3: CASSNRTARNTEAFF
size: .; D: .; V: TRBV7-7; J: TRBJ2-1; length: 13; DNA: TGTGCTAGCAGCTTTCAAACTTCTGGTGAGCAGTTCTTC; CDR3: CASSFQTSGEQFF
size: few; D: TRBD2; V: TRBV20-1; J: TRBJ2-3; length: 14; DNA: TGCAGTGCTAGACGGCCAGCGGGGCGAGATACGCAGTATTTT; CDR3: CSARRPAGRDTQYF
size: .; D: .; V: TRBV20-1; J: TRBJ2-3; length: 15; DNA: TGCAGTGCTAGAGGGGATGGACTTGCGTCAGATACGCAGTATTTT; CDR3: CSARGDGLASDTQYF
size: many; D: .; V: TRBV7-9; J: TRBJ2-7; length: 11; DNA: TGTGCCAGCAGCTCGAACGCCGAGCAGTACTTC; CDR3: CASSSNAEQYF
size: few; D: TRBD1; V: TRBV7-9; J: TRBJ2-7; length: 14; DNA: TGTGCCAGCAGCCCAAGACAGGGGGACAGCGAGCAGTACTTC; CDR3: CASSPRQGDSEQYF
size: many; D: .; V: TRBV6-5; J: TRBJ1-6; length: 12; DNA: TGTGCCAGCAGTTCGAATAATTCACCCCTCCACTTT; CDR3: CASSSNNSPLHF
size: few; D: TRBD1; V: TRBV29-1; J: TRBJ1-1; length: 19; DNA: TGCAGCGCAAGCAAACATAGTAGGGGACAGGGAGATTATCACACTGAAGCTTTCTTT; CDR3: CSASKHSRGQGDYHTEAFF
size: .; D: .; V: TRBV6-2/TRBV6-3; J: TRBJ2-3; length: 15; DNA: TGTGCCAGCAGTTTCATCAGGGAGAGCACAGATACGCAGTATTTT; CDR3: CASSFIRESTDTQYF
size: .; D: .; V: TRBV7-6; J: TRBJ2-5; length: 14; DNA: TGTGCCAGCAGCTCAAATCAGGGTGGAGAGACCCAGTACTTC; CDR3: CASSSNQGGETQYF
size: .; D: .; V: TRBV12-3/TRBV12-4; J: TRBJ1-2; length: 12; DNA: TGTGCCACCCGAGGGGACAATGGGGGCTACACCTTC; CDR3: CATRGDNGGYTF
size: .; D: .; V: TRBV3-1; J: TRBJ1-2; length: 14; DNA: TGTGCCAGCAGCCAAGCGAGGGGGGAATATGGCTACACCTTC; CDR3: CASSQARGEYGYTF
size: .; D: .; V: TRBV7-2; J: TRBJ2-2; length: 15; DNA: TGTGCCAGCAGCTTGATAGCAGTGTACACCGGGGAGCTGTTTTTT; CDR3: CASSLIAVYTGELFF
size: few; D: .; V: TRBV18; J: TRBJ2-2; length: 17; DNA: TGTGCCAGCTCACGCGGGGTCCAGTCTCTCTCCACCGGGGAGCTGTTTTTT; CDR3: CASSRGVQSLSTGELFF
size: many; D: TRBD2; V: TRBV6-1; J: TRBJ2-1; length: 16; DNA: TGTGCCAGCAGTGAAAGAGGGACTAGCGTCTACAATGAGCAGTTCTTC; CDR3: CASSERGTSVYNEQFF
size: .; D: .; V: TRBV20-1; J: TRBJ2-5; length: 16; DNA: TGCAGTGCTACCGCTCCGATAACAGGGGAGGGGGAGACCCAGTACTTC; CDR3: CSATAPITGEGETQYF
size: .; D: .; V: TRBV7-2; J: TRBJ1-1; length: 13; DNA: TGTGCCAGCAGCTTATTCGGGAGAACTGAAGCTTTCTTT; CDR3: CASSLFGRTEAFF
size: .; D: TRBD2; V: TRBV27; J: TRBJ2-1; length: 17; DNA: TGTGCCAGCCTGAGACTCGGCGGGAGCCTCAACTACAATGAGCAGTTCTTC; CDR3: CASLRLGGSLNYNEQFF
size: few; D: .; V: TRBV20-1; J: TRBJ2-7; length: 15; DNA: TGCAGTGCTACGGATCCAGGGACAACGATCTACGAGCAGTACTTC; CDR3: CSATDPGTTIYEQYF
size: few; D: .; V: TRBV25-1; J: TRBJ2-5; length: 16; DNA: TGTGCCAGCCTCCCGGCGTTCTGGAGTCCGGGGGAGACCCAGTACTTC; CDR3: CASLPAFWSPGETQYF
size: .; D: TRBD2; V: TRBV9; J: TRBJ2-1; length: 16; DNA: TGTGCCAGCAGCACCCTCGGGACTAGCTCCTACAATGAGCAGTTCTTC; CDR3: CASSTLGTSSYNEQFF
size: many; D: TRBD1; V: TRBV6-2/TRBV6-3; J: TRBJ2-1; length: 18; DNA: TGTGCCAGCTGGGACAGGGGGCGCGGGCTAGCGGCCTACAATGAGCAGTTCTTC; CDR3: CASWDRGRGLAAYNEQFF
size: many; D: .; V: TRBV29-1; J: TRBJ2-1; length: 14; DNA: TGCAGCGTTGAAGGCGGGAACACCTACAATGAGCAGTTCTTC; CDR3: CSVEGGNTYNEQFF
size: few; D: .; V: TRBV12-3/TRBV12-4; J: TRBJ2-7; length: 16; DNA: TGTGCCAGCAGTTTAGGGGGACAGCGGGCTTGGTACGAGCAGTACTTC; CDR3: CASSLGGQRAWYEQYF
size: .; D: .; V: TRBV7-9; J: TRBJ1-1; length: 12; DNA: TGTGCCAGCAGCCAACACGGGGACGAGGCTTTCTTT; CDR3: CASSQHGDEAFF
size: few; D: .; V: TRBV5-6; J: TRBJ2-3; length: 14; DNA: TGTGCCAGCAGCCGCCGACTCCCCACAGATACGCAGTATTTT; CDR3: CASSRRLPTDTQYF
size: many; D: TRBD1; V: TRBV15; J: TRBJ2-3; length: 16; DNA: TGTGCCACCAGCAGGAGCCTGGGACAGGGCACAGATACGCAGTATTTT; CDR3: CATSRSLGQGTDTQYF
size: .; D: TRBD2; V: TRBV5-6; J: TRBJ2-5; length: 18; DNA: TGTGCCAGCAGCCTGGAGGTTGTAGCGGGGGGAGCGGCGGAGACCCAGTACTTC; CDR3: CASSLEVVAGGAAETQYF
size: .; D: TRBD2; V: TRBV7-2; J: TRBJ2-7; length: 16; DNA: TGTGCCAGCAGCCCCGGGACTAGCGGGGGCCTGGGCGAGCAGTACTTC; CDR3: CASSPGTSGGLGEQYF